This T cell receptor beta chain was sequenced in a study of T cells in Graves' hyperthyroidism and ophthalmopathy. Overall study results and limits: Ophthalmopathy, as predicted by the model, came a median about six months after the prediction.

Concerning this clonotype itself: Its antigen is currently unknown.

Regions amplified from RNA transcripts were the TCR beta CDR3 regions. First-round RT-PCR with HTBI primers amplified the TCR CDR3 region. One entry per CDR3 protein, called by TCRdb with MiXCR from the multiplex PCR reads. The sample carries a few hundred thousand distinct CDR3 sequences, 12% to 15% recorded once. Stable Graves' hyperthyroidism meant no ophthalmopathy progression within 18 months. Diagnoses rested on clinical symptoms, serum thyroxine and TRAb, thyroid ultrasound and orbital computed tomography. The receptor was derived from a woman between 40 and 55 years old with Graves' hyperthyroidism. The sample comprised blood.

CDR3 in amino acids: CAISESAGTSGGDEQFF. In DNA form, the CDR3 reads TGTGCCATCAGTGAGTCGGCCGGGACTAGCGGAGGAGATGAGCAGTTCTTC. This chain links TRBV10-3 with TRBJ2-1, with 11 nucleotides matching TRBD2. After removal of 0 bases from V and 8 bases from J, the junction contained 9 bases not matched to a gene. The V gene's germline CDR1 is ENHRY and CDR2 SYGVKD. This CDR3 comprises 17 residues.